This T cell receptor beta chain was captured in a study of blood T cell repertoires in COVID-19. Across the study: Specimens from acute and convalescent COVID-19 originated in the United States, Italy and Spain. From T cells, B-cell-depleted T cells, or PBMCs came the material, which was cDNA or gDNA.

The study recruited people aged 18 to 89 years across approximately 24 US areas. Donors were grouped by their self-reported clinical history. Trimming pared 3 bases from V and 2 bases from J, leaving 10 bases between. Germline CDR1 and CDR2: KGHSH and LQKENI. This CDR3 is built from 14 residues. This clone occurred a few times. Sequencing was performed with immunoSEQ multiplex PCR; in TCRdb, only in-frame clones are kept and a portion is missing. The sample has fewer than 350,000 clones, around 87% seen once. The sample consisted of PBMCs or T cells enriched from blood (not recorded which). The chain has TRBV18 and TRBJ1-1; no reliable D call. The origin of this receptor is a woman between 18 and 29 years old with acute COVID-19. This CDR3 is CASSPNNVNTEAFF. CDR3 in DNA: TGTGCCAGCTCACCCAACAACGTAAACACTGAAGCTTTCTTT.